The 28 T cell receptor beta chains given below trace back to one sample, sequenced in a study of T cells after yellow fever vaccination. One entry per CDR3 protein, called by TCRdb with MiXCR from the 5' RACE reads. The sample carries around 150,000 distinct CDR3 sequences, around 7.2% recorded once. The starting material was CD4+ T cells sorted from PBMCs, obtained less than 6 days after the first yellow fever vaccination. The source of these receptors is a man in his late teens or twenties who received the YFV17D yellow fever vaccine.

The chain carries TRBV5-1 and TRBJ2-5; 7 bases fit TRBD2. V trimming: 0 bases; J trimming: 9 bases; junction bases outside the gene matches: 11. This CDR3 has 15 amino acids. Germline V gene lookup returns CDR1 SGHRS and CDR2 YFSETQ. The CDR3 DNA is TGCGCCAGCAGCTTGGATGTTGCCAGCCGGGAGGCCCAGTACTTC. Protein sequence: CASSLDVASREAQYF.

In this sample, this clonotype turned up many times. This sequence joins TRBV7-2 and TRBJ2-5; D is perhaps TRBD1 (5 bases). Germline V lookup: CDR1 SGHTA, CDR2 FQGNSA. The V gene lost 5 bases and the J gene lost 4 bases, with 11 bases spanning the gap. The CDR3 is 13 amino acids. CDR3 DNA: TGTGCCAGCAGCCCAGGGTATTCAGAGACCCAGTACTTC. Translated: CASSPGYSETQYF.

A word on this clonotype: A much larger clonotype is one base distant, so this may be a read error. The rearrangement uses TRBV5-6 and TRBJ2-3; D is unresolved. The CDR3 sequence is 13 residues long. Germline V gene data show CDR1 as SGHDT and CDR2 as YYEEEE. CDR3 loop: CASSWRNTYTQYF. The CDR3, as DNA: TGTGCCAGCAGCTGGCGGAACACATATACGCAGTATTTT. Full variable domain (rest looked up from reference TRBV5-6 and TRBJ2-3): DAGVTQSPTHLIKTRGQQVTLRCSPKSGHDTVSWYQQALGQGPQFIFQYYEEEERQRGNFPDRFSGHQFPNYSSELNVNALLLGDSALYLCASSWRNTYTQYFGPGTRLTVL.

This clonotype was recorded at least ten times. The chain links TRBV3-1 to TRBJ2-5; D gene uncertain. This CDR3 contains 14 residues. Germline V gene data show CDR1 as LGHDT and CDR2 as YNNKEL (reference sequence). V was pared by 0 bases and J by 3 bases, with 8 bases between. The CDR3 sequence is CASSQDFTEETQYF. DNA for the CDR3: TGTGCCAGCAGCCAAGATTTCACAGAAGAGACCCAGTACTTC.

This clonotype was found many times. This chain uses TRBV5-5 with TRBJ2-3, with D possibly being TRBD2 (5 bases). The CDR3 has 14 residues. Trimming took 5 bases from V and 2 from J, leaving 12 bases between them. The V gene's germline CDR1 is SGHKS and CDR2 YYEKEE (reference sequence). CDR3 DNA: TGTGCCAGCAGGACCAGCGGACCCACAGATACGCAGTATTTT. Amino acid sequence: CASRTSGPTDTQYF.

This chain links TRBV10-3 with TRBJ1-3, with D unresolved. CDR1 is ENHRY, CDR2 SYGVKD, per germline. The length of the CDR3 is 13 residues. Trimming shortened V by 3 bases and J by 2 bases, and 5 bases separated the two germline ends. In nucleotides, the CDR3 is TGTGCCATCAGTGACGGGGCTGGAAACACCATATATTTT. It is translated as CAISDGAGNTIYF.

This clonotype showed up many times. The chain is built from TRBV5-6 and TRBJ2-1; 12 bases are shared with TRBD2. The CDR3 sequence is 16 residues long. The trim removed 5 bases at V and 1 base at J, leaving 4 bases unmatched. Germline CDR1 SGHDT, CDR2 YYEEEE. CDR3 loop: CASSLTSGGSYNEQFF. CDR3 DNA sequence: TGTGCCAGCAGTTTGACTAGCGGGGGTTCCTACAATGAGCAGTTCTTC.

This sequence joins TRBV19 and TRBJ1-5, with D unclear. Trimming shortened V by 3 bases and J by 5 bases, and 8 bases separated the two germline ends. From germline, CDR1 is LNHDA and CDR2 SQIVND (reference sequence). This CDR3 has 13 residues. This CDR3 is CASSIREYQPQHF. CDR3 sequence (DNA): TGTGCCAGTAGTATCCGGGAGTATCAGCCCCAGCATTTT.

There are many counts of this clonotype. V usage is TRBV5-1 and J usage is TRBJ1-6; D is possibly TRBD1 (6 bases). The CDR3 sequence is 13 residues long. V lost 7 bases, J lost 4 bases, and 9 bases lay in between. Germline V lookup: CDR1 SGHRS, CDR2 YFSETQ. CDR3 nucleotide sequence: TGCGCCAGCGCGGACAGATATAATTCACCCCTCCACTTT. The encoded protein is CASADRYNSPLHF.

The chain joins TRBV20-1 to TRBJ2-7, with D perhaps TRBD2 (6 bases). Germline CDR1 is DFQATT and CDR2 is SNEGSKA (reference sequence). The germline V and J ends were trimmed by 4 bases and 1 base, with 14 bases remaining between them. The CDR3 totals 14 residues. CDR3 protein: CSAISGLLSYEQYV. CDR3 nucleotides: TGCAGTGCTATTTCGGGACTCTTATCCTACGAGCAGTACGTC.

In this sample, this clonotype turned up a few times. V usage is TRBV7-3 and J usage is TRBJ2-5; possibly TRBD2 for D (6 bases). The CDR3 covers 15 residues. Trimming shortened V by 4 bases and J by 1 base, and 13 bases separated the two germline ends. Germline CDR1 and CDR2: SGHTA and FQGTGA. CDR3 sequence (DNA): TGTGCCAGCAGCTCAATGGGGGGAACCCAAGAGACCCAGTACTTC. Translation: CASSSMGGTQETQYF.

This clonotype showed up many times. The genes are TRBV7-3 and TRBJ2-4; D is possibly TRBD1 (7 bases). This CDR3 has 16 amino acids. Germline lookup yields CDR1 SGHTA and CDR2 FQGTGA. V lost 5 bases and J 3 bases, leaving 17 bases between the germline ends. The CDR3 region is CASSTGGGAVKNIQYF. The CDR3 coding sequence is TGTGCCAGCAGCACAGGAGGGGGCGCAGTCAAAAACATTCAGTACTTC.

As for this clonotype: This sequence may be a read error, since a much larger clone differs from it by one base. The CDR3 DNA follows: TGTGCCAGCAGTTACGATGCGGGGCACACAGATGCGCAGTATTTT. Protein sequence: CASSYDAGHTDAQYF. The chain is built from TRBV6-5 and TRBJ2-3; the D gene is possibly TRBD2 (6 bases). The CDR3 is 15 amino acids. Germline V gene sequence: CDR1 MNHEY, CDR2 SVGAGI.

This clonotype has ten or more counts. The rearrangement joins TRBV12-3 or TRBV12-4 to TRBJ1-4, with a tentative D call TRBD1 (5 bases). CDR3 length: 15 amino acids. Trimming took off 3 bases at V and 8 bases at J, with 16 bases between the two ends. In DNA, the CDR3 is TGTGCCAGCAGTTTGGGGCCGGGAGGGAACGAAAAACTGTTTTTT. Translated, it gives CASSLGPGGNEKLFF.

This clonotype was counted between two and nine times. This chain uses TRBV4-3 with TRBJ2-7; weak D call: TRBD2 (5 bases). Germline loops: CDR1 LGHNA, CDR2 YSLEER. V dropped 4 bases and J dropped 1 base, with 20 bases sitting between them. The CDR3 runs 17 residues. CDR3 protein: CASSPRDTSSRSYEQYF. The CDR3 nucleotides are TGCGCCAGCAGCCCCCGGGATACGAGTTCTAGGTCCTACGAGCAGTACTTC.

This clonotype came up many times. The rearrangement joins TRBV12-3 or TRBV12-4 to TRBJ1-1; D not resolved. Between the trimmed V and J ends, which lost 5 bases and 1 base, there was a span of 11 bases. This CDR3 is built from 14 residues. CDR3 coding DNA: TGTGCCAGCAGTACCGGGGAGGCGAACACTGAAGCTTTCTTT. This gives the protein CASSTGEANTEAFF.

There are a few counts of this clonotype. The genes are TRBV4-3 and TRBJ2-1; D may be TRBD2 (6 bases). The CDR3 is 16 residues long. V was shortened by 1 base and J by 10 bases, with 20 bases between the two germline ends. The germline CDR1 and CDR2 sequences are LGHNA and YSLEER. CDR3 bases: TGCGCCAGCAGCCAAGCTCCGACTAGTCCCGACGACGAGCAGTTCTTC. It specifies CASSQAPTSPDDEQFF.

This clonotype appeared a few times. The chain combines TRBV7-3 with TRBJ2-5, with 7 bases fitting TRBD2. Per germline, CDR1 SGHTA and CDR2 FQGTGA. The CDR3 totals 15 residues. The ends lost 5 bases at V and 2 bases at J; junction bases unmatched: 8. The DNA for the CDR3 is TGTGCCAGCAGCCGGCAGCGGGGTACACAAGAGACCCAGTACTTC. It specifies CASSRQRGTQETQYF. Combining the CDR3 with reference TRBV7-3 and TRBJ2-5 gives the whole variable domain GAGVSQTPSNKVTEKGKYVELRCDPISGHTALYWYRQSLGQGPEFLIYFQGTGAADDSGLPNDRFFAVRPEGSVSTLKIQRTERGDSAVYLCASSRQRGTQETQYFGPGTRLLVL.

This clonotype was picked up many times. The chain combines TRBV12-3 or TRBV12-4 with TRBJ2-5; TRBD1 aligns across 12 bases. The V segment lost 7 bases and the J segment 6 bases; nucleotides outside the gene matches: 9. The CDR3 is 15 amino acids. The CDR3 here is CASTQGTGGLKTQYF. Here the CDR3 DNA reads TGTGCCAGCACCCAAGGGACAGGGGGCCTGAAGACCCAGTACTTC.

This clonotype was observed many times. The CDR3 region is CASSLKKPLAATGELFF. For the CDR3, the DNA is TGTGCCAGCAGCTTAAAGAAGCCTCTAGCGGCCACCGGGGAGCTGTTTTTT. This rearrangement joins TRBV7-9 to TRBJ2-2; TRBD2 matches at 7 bases. The CDR3 totals 17 residues. V was pared by 2 bases and J by 4 bases, with 10 bases of the junction left unmatched. Germline CDR1 SEHNR, CDR2 FQNEAQ (reference sequence).

Ten or more counts support this clonotype. The J gene is TRBJ2-1, the V gene TRBV7-3, with TRBD1 matching 10 bases. V trimming: 3 bases; J trimming: 8 bases; junction bases outside the gene matches: 7. The CDR3 consists of 15 residues. Germline loops: CDR1 SGHTA, CDR2 FQGTGA. The CDR3 loop is CASSLTGGPTDEQFF. CDR3 sequence (DNA): TGTGCCAGCAGCTTGACAGGGGGCCCCACAGATGAGCAGTTCTTC.

This clonotype was recorded many times. The V gene is TRBV5-1, the J gene TRBJ2-7; D is unclear. Per germline, CDR1 SGHRS and CDR2 YFSETQ. CDR3 length equals 15 residues. Trimming stripped 4 bases from V and 0 bases from J, with 14 bases between. The DNA of the CDR3 is TGCGCCAGCAGCCAGGCCTTACAAAGCTCCTACGAGCAGTACTTC. Protein: CASSQALQSSYEQYF.

This clonotype has more than one count but fewer than ten. V usage is TRBV18 and J usage is TRBJ2-7; 8 nucleotides align to TRBD1. This CDR3 has 14 amino acids. Losses at the gene ends were 3 bases for V and 7 bases for J; bases not matched to a gene: 8. Germline V gene lookup returns CDR1 KGHSH and CDR2 LQKENI. This CDR3 is CASSPTGVAREQYF. The CDR3 coding sequence is TGTGCCAGCTCACCGACAGGGGTGGCGCGAGAGCAGTACTTC.

The chain combines TRBV7-2 with TRBJ2-5; TRBD1 is a possible D gene (6 bases). CDR1 and CDR2 (germline): SGHTA, FQGNSA. Trimming removed 5 bases from V and 1 base from J, with 14 bases in between. The CDR3 totals 15 residues. The CDR3 region is CASSPRVGGQETQYF. CDR3 sequence (DNA): TGTGCCAGCAGCCCCCGTGTAGGGGGCCAAGAGACCCAGTACTTC. The whole variable domain, filled in from reference TRBV7-2 and TRBJ2-5, reads GAGVSQSPSNKVTEKGKDVELRCDPISGHTALYWYRQSLGQGLEFLIYFQGNSAPDKSGLPSDRFSAERTGGSVSTLTIQRTQQEDSAVYLCASSPRVGGQETQYFGPGTRLLVL.

This clonotype was seen at least ten times. The DNA of the CDR3 is TGCGCCAGCAGCCAACTCCGGGACACCGGCACAGATACGCAGTATTTT. This gives the protein CASSQLRDTGTDTQYF. The chain links TRBV4-3 to TRBJ2-3, with D possibly TRBD1 on 6 matching bases. Per the germline V gene, CDR1 is LGHNA and CDR2 is YSLEER. This CDR3 is 16 amino acids long. Trimming pared 2 bases from V and 1 base from J, leaving 13 bases between.

Judged by abundance, this clonotype is hyperexpanded. V usage is TRBV12-3 or TRBV12-4 and J usage is TRBJ2-3; maybe TRBD2 (6 bases). Trimming shortened V by 3 bases and J by 6 bases, and 13 bases separated the two germline ends. The CDR3 is 14 amino acids. CDR3 loop: CASSLGGVGDTQYF. Here the CDR3 DNA reads TGTGCCAGCAGTTTGGGCGGGGTAGGGGATACGCAGTATTTT.

This clonotype was detected ten times or more. V usage is TRBV6-5 and J usage is TRBJ2-5, with 7 nucleotides matching TRBD2. The V and J ends lost 5 bases and 6 bases, in that order; junction bases with no gene match: 3. In germline, CDR1 is MNHEY, CDR2 SVGAGI. The CDR3 is 12 residues long. CDR3 DNA sequence: TGTGCCAGCAGTGTCGGGGGGAAGACCCAGTACTTC. Its translation: CASSVGGKTQYF.

Of note for this clonotype: This may come from a read error, since a much larger clone is one base off. The chain combines TRBV12-3 or TRBV12-4 with TRBJ2-6; D is perhaps TRBD1 (5 bases). The V gene lost 6 bases and the J gene lost 7 bases, with 16 bases spanning the gap. This CDR3 comprises 15 residues. Here the CDR3 reads CASRAQTRGANVLTF. CDR3 DNA sequence: TGTGCCAGCAGGGCCCAAACAAGGGGTGCCAACGTCCTGACTTTC.